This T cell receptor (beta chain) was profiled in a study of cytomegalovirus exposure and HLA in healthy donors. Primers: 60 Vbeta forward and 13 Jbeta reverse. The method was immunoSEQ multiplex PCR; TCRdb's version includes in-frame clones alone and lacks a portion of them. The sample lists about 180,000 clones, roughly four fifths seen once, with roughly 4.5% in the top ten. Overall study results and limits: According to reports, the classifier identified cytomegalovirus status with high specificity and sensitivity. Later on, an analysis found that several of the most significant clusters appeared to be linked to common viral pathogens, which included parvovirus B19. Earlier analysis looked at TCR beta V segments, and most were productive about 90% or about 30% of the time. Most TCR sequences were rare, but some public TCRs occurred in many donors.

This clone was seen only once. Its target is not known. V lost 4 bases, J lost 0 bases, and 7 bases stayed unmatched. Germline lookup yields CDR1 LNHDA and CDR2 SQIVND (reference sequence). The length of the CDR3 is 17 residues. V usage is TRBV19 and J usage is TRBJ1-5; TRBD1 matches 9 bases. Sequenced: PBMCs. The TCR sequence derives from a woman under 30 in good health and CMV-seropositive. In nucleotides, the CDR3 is TGTGCCAGTAGTACCGGGACAGGGCGCTATAGCAATCAGCCCCAGCATTTT. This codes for CASSTGTGRYSNQPQHF.